This T cell receptor (beta chain) was recorded in a study of graft-versus-host responses after intestinal transplantation. Germline CDR1 reads SGHVS; CDR2 reads FNYEAQ. Trimming took 5 bases from V and 4 from J, leaving 8 bases between them. This CDR3 has 13 amino acids. Study-wide points: Peak GvH clone levels in circulation were associated with early post-transplant HvG declines. The study found high graft-versus-host to host-versus-graft clonal ratios in allografts of patients with graft-donor T cell macrochimerism.

This table comes from immunoSEQ multiplex PCR, and its TCRdb copy is limited to in-frame clones, with some not included. The sample shows tens of thousands of clones, roughly 92% of them seen only once. Worth noting for this clone: Antigen specificity is unknown.

This TCR was sampled from a human patient who received an intestinal transplant, so some T cells may come from the graft donor. The starting material was bone marrow, obtained approximately 100 weeks after intestinal transplantation. The chain links TRBV7-6 to TRBJ2-2; D is undetermined. CDR3 region: CASSPDSTGELFF. The DNA for the CDR3 is TGTGCCAGCAGCCCCGATTCCACCGGGGAGCTGTTTTTT.